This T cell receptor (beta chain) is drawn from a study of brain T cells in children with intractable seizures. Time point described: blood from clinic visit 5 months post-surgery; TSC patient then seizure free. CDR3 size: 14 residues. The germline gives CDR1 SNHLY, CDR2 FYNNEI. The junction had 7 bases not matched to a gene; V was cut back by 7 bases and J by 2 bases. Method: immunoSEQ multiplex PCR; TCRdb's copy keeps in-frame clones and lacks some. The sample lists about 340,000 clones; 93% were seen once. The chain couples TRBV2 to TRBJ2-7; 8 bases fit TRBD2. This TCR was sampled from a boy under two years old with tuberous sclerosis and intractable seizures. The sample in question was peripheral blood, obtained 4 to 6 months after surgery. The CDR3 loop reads CASNPGGGTYEQYF. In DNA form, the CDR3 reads TGTGCCAGCAATCCCGGGGGGGGTACCTACGAGCAGTACTTC.